This T cell receptor (beta chain) was found in a study of T cell responses to AZD1222 COVID-19 vaccine. Using immunoSEQ multiplex PCR, the repertoire was profiled, and TCRdb retains in-frame clones only, with some absent. The sample has about 120,000 clones; 93% are singletons. V lost 0 bases and J 11 bases, leaving 11 bases between the germline ends. The V gene's germline CDR1 is LGHNA and CDR2 YNFKEQ. This CDR3 has 13 residues. This TCR came from an adult who received the AZD1222 COVID-19 vaccine. The sequences come from peripheral blood, collected 28 days after the second AZD1222 dose. The V and J genes are TRBV4-2 and TRBJ1-5; D not resolved. In DNA form, the CDR3 reads TGTGCCAGCAGCCAAGACCGAATCATGGCCCAGCATTTT. Translated, it gives CASSQDRIMAQHF.